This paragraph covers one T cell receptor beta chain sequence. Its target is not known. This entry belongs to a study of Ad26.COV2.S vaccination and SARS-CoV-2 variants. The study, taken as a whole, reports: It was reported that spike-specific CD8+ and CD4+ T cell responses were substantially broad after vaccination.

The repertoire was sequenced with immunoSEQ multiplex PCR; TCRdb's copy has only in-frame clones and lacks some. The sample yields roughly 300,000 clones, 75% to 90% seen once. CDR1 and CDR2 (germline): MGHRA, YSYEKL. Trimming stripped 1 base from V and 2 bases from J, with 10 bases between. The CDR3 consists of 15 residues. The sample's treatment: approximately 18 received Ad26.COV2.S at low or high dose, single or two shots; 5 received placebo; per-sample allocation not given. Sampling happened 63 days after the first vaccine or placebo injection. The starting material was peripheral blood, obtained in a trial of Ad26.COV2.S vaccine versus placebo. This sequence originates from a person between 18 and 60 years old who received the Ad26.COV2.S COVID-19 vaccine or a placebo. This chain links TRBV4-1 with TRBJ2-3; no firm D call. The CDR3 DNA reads TGCGCCAGCAGCCAAGTAGGTGAAACCACAGATACGCAGTATTTT. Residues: CASSQVGETTDTQYF.